Presented here are 8 T cell receptor beta chains from one specimen sequenced in a study of CD8 T cells in ankylosing spondylitis. General study findings and limits: Apparently characteristic of ankylosing spondylitis blood was a TCR beta motif (eight highly homologous variants).

These receptors' antigens are unknown. From the 5' RACE reads, TCRdb called clonotypes with MiXCR, one entry per CDR3 protein. The sample gives over 400,000 distinct CDR3 sequences, more than 25% of which show up once; about 0.9% is in the top ten. Sequenced: blood, either unsorted or a sorted T cell fraction (not recorded which). Receptor source: a male donor with ankylosing spondylitis.

Here the CDR3 reads CASSPGSRLNEQFF. The DNA of the CDR3 is TGTGCCAGCAGCCCAGGATCTAGGTTGAATGAGCAGTTCTTC. The chain employs TRBV28 and TRBJ2-1; D gene unclear. V was cut by 6 bases and J by 7 bases, with 16 bases left in between. CDR3 length: 14 amino acids. CDR1 and CDR2 (germline): MDHEN, SYDVKM. Together with reference TRBV28 and TRBJ2-1, the CDR3 gives the full variable domain: DVKVTQSSRYLVKRTGEKVFLECVQDMDHENMFWYRQDPGLGLRLIYFSYDVKMKEKGDIPEGYSVSREKKERFSLILESASTNQTSMYLCASSPGSRLNEQFFGPGTRLTVL.

The sample holds a few counts of this clonotype. The rearrangement uses TRBV7-8 and TRBJ2-3, with TRBD2 matching over 10 bases. The length of the CDR3 is 16 residues. Germline V gene lookup returns CDR1 SGHVS and CDR2 FQNEAQ. V lost 5 bases and J lost 1; bases outside the gene matches: 6. CDR3 loop: CASSTIAGGRTDTQYF. CDR3 bases: TGTGCCAGCAGCACCATAGCGGGAGGACGCACAGATACGCAGTATTTT.

The genes are TRBV20-1 and TRBJ1-4, with D perhaps TRBD1 (5 bases). The CDR3 length is 15 residues. V lost 0 bases, J lost 6 bases, and 14 bases lay in between. Germline-derived CDR1 and CDR2 are DFQATT and SNEGSKA (reference sequence). CDR3 nucleotide sequence: TGCAGTGCTAGAGATTACCAGGGTGGGGATGAAAAACTGTTTTTT. Its protein product is CSARDYQGGDEKLFF.

The chain couples TRBV6-1 to TRBJ2-6; D gene uncertain. CDR1 and CDR2 from the germline V gene are MNHNS and SASEGT. CDR3 length: 17 residues. With 7 bases removed from V and 0 bases from J, the gap between germline ends came to 16 bases. The CDR3 spells CASTLKPDGSGANVLTF. CDR3 nucleotide sequence: TGTGCCAGCACGCTAAAACCGGACGGCTCTGGGGCCAACGTCCTGACTTTC.

J is TRBJ2-1 and V is TRBV27; perhaps TRBD2 as D (6 bases). CDR3 length: 14 residues. CDR1 is MNHEY and CDR2 is SMNVEV in the germline V gene (reference sequence). V lost 5 bases and J lost 8, with 16 bases in between. The CDR3 nucleotides read TGTGCCAGCAGTCCCCTGTTTGGAGGGGATGAGCAGTTCTTC. Encoded protein: CASSPLFGGDEQFF.

This chain connects TRBV11-3 to TRBJ1-6; a possible D gene is TRBD1 (6 bases). Deletions cut 5 bases from V and 5 bases from J, with 10 bases between. The CDR3 has 14 amino acids. CDR1 is SGHNT, CDR2 YENEEA, per germline. CDR3 sequence: CASSTRTDNSPLHF. For the CDR3, the DNA is TGTGCCAGCAGCACCCGGACAGATAATTCACCCCTCCACTTT.

This clonotype was seen a few times. The chain carries TRBV7-2 and TRBJ1-1; D remains unclear. Germline CDR1 reads SGHTA; CDR2 reads FQGNSA. CDR3 length: 14 amino acids. V lost 4 bases to trimming and J lost 8 bases, with 17 bases between them. In DNA, the CDR3 is TGTGCCAGCAGCTCCGGGCTCCGGGTTGGAGAAGCTTTCTTT. This sequence encodes CASSSGLRVGEAFF.

The gene calls are TRBV7-9 and TRBJ1-1; 8 bases map to TRBD1. This CDR3 is 13 amino acids long. The germline V gene has CDR1 SEHNR and CDR2 FQNEAQ (reference sequence). With V trimmed by 5 bases and J by 8 bases, 7 bases remained unmatched. This chain's CDR3 is CASSPERDREAFF. The DNA of the CDR3 is TGTGCCAGCAGCCCCGAAAGGGACAGGGAAGCTTTCTTT.